This TCR beta chain was recorded in a study of technical replicates of blood from several donors. The ends lost 4 bases at V and 5 bases at J; junction bases unmatched: 4. The germline gives CDR1 MGHDK, CDR2 SYGVNS. CDR3 length: 13 amino acids. Some clones are missing from TCRdb's copy, which holds only in-frame ones; the method was immunoSEQ multiplex PCR. The sample has fewer than 90,000 clones, around 94% seen once. Sequencing was performed on T cells isolated from PBMCs. This receptor was identified in a human donor in good health. The chain is built from TRBV25-1 and TRBJ1-2; 7 nucleotides align to TRBD1. This chain's CDR3 is CASSGGTAYGYTF. The DNA for the CDR3 is TGTGCCAGCAGTGGAGGGACAGCTTATGGCTACACCTTC.